This T cell receptor beta chain was documented in a study of response to subunit inactivated influenza vaccine. MiXCR was run by TCRdb on the RT-PCR reads, yielding one entry per CDR3 protein. The sample holds hundreds of thousands of distinct CDR3 sequences, approximately 13% seen once. On this clonotype: Its antigen is currently unknown.

The CDR3 extends over 14 amino acids. The V and J ends lost 0 bases and 1 base respectively, with 6 bases between them. General study results and limits: It was suggested by the authors that few new T cells are recruited by each seasonal influenza vaccination.

The starting material was PBMCs from blood, obtained about 14 days before vaccination. This TCR came from a man in his forties or fifties who received an inactivated influenza vaccine. The chain couples TRBV12-3 or TRBV12-4 to TRBJ1-1; no firm D call. The CDR3 region is CASSLAPANTEAFF. CDR3 sequence (DNA): TGTGCCAGCAGTTTAGCGCCAGCGAACACTGAAGCTTTCTTT.